A selection of T cell receptor beta chains follows, all from one sample in a study of beta chain features in type 1 diabetes. Using immunoSEQ multiplex PCR, the repertoire was profiled, and TCRdb retains in-frame clones only, with some absent. The data contain 400,000 to 600,000 clones, 30% of them singletons. Input material: naive CD4+ T cells from blood. All receptors derive from a man aged 18 to 30 in good health. CDR3s include the opening cysteine and the closing phenylalanine or tryptophan. The D gene is left open where the match is weak. Clone sizes are given selectively: once, few, many, or a class where the clone is expanded.

abundance	v_gene	j_gene	d_gene	CDR3nt	CDR3aa
few	TRBV9	TRBJ1-2	NA	TGTGCCAGCAGCGTAGTGGATAACTATGGCTACACCTTC	CASSVVDNYGYTF
NA	TRBV28	TRBJ2-7	NA	TGTGCCAGCAGTTCGCTAGGACCCGGCTCCTACGAGCAGTACTTC	CASSSLGPGSYEQYF
NA	TRBV7-2	TRBJ2-1	NA	TGTGCCAGCAGCCCCGGGACAAGGGAGCAGTTCTTC	CASSPGTREQFF
few	TRBV29-1	TRBJ2-7	NA	TGCAGCGTTGCCGAGGGATGGGAGCAGTACTTC	CSVAEGWEQYF
few	TRBV4-1	TRBJ2-7	TRBD2	TGCGCCAGCAGCCGTGCGGGAGGAGACTACGAGCAGTACTTC	CASSRAGGDYEQYF
NA	TRBV7-2	TRBJ2-1	NA	TGTGCCAGCAGCTTAGGACGAGGCTACAATGAGCAGTTCTTC	CASSLGRGYNEQFF
few	TRBV30	TRBJ1-5	NA	TGTGCCTGGAGTAACCAGGGGCCCCAGCCCCAGCATTTT	CAWSNQGPQPQHF
NA	TRBV9	TRBJ1-1	NA	TGTGCCAGCAGTTTAAGACAAGTGAACACTGAAGCTTTCTTT	CASSLRQVNTEAFF
NA	TRBV10-3	TRBJ2-7	TRBD2	TGTGCCATCAGTGAGGCTAGCGGAACCTACGAGCAGTACTTC	CAISEASGTYEQYF
NA	TRBV11-1	TRBJ1-2	NA	TGTGCCAGCAGCTTACCTTCCGGCGGCTACACCTTC	CASSLPSGGYTF
few	TRBV18	TRBJ2-3	TRBD2	TGTGCCAGCTCACCGACTAGCGGAGAGGATACGCAGTATTTT	CASSPTSGEDTQYF
NA	TRBV7-9	TRBJ2-3	NA	TGTGCCAGCAGCTTCGGCACAGATACGCAGTATTTT	CASSFGTDTQYF
few	TRBV19	TRBJ2-4	NA	TGTGCCAGTAGTATAGCTGGGACCGGCGGAAACATTCAGTACTTC	CASSIAGTGGNIQYF
NA	TRBV6-1	TRBJ1-5	NA	TGTGCCAGCAGTGAACTTGTTCAGCCCCAGCATTTT	CASSELVQPQHF
NA	TRBV29-1	TRBJ2-7	NA	TGCAGCGTTGAAGTGGTAGGGAAACAAGCCTACGAGCAGTACTTC	CSVEVVGKQAYEQYF
NA	TRBV30	TRBJ1-5	TRBD1	TGTGCCGGCGGGACAGGGGGCAATCAGCCCCAGCATTTT	CAGGTGGNQPQHF
few	TRBV5-4	TRBJ2-4	NA	TGTGCCAGCAGCGCGGGACGGAACATTCAGTACTTC	CASSAGRNIQYF
NA	TRBV2	TRBJ1-4	NA	TGTGCCAGCACGGACACAGGGAGTGAAAAACTGTTTTTT	CASTDTGSEKLFF
few	TRBV11-3	TRBJ2-2	NA	TGTGCCAGCAGCCCTCGGGGGCCGAACACCGGGGAGCTGTTTTTT	CASSPRGPNTGELFF
NA	TRBV7-9	TRBJ2-3	NA	TGTGCCAGCAGCTTCCGGACCGCTAGCACAGATACGCAGTATTTT	CASSFRTASTDTQYF
NA	TRBV7-9	TRBJ2-5	TRBD1	TGTGCCAGCAGCTACGCCGGGACAGGCGTCATTAGGGGCGAGACCCAGTACTTC	CASSYAGTGVIRGETQYF
few	TRBV20-1	TRBJ2-1	NA	TGCAGTGCAACCCGTAGGGATGAGCAGTTCTTC	CSATRRDEQFF